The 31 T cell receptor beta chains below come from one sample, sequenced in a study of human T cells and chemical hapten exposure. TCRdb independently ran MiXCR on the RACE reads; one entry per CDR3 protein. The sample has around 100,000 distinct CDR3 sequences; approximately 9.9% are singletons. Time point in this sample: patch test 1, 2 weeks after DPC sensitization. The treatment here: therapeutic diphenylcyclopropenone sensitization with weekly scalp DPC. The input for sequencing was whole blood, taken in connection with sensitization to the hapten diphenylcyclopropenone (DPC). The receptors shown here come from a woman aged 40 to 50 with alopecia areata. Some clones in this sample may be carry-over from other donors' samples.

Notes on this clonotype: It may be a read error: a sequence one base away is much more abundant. The CDR3 nucleotides read TGCAGTGCTAGTCAGGGGAACACCGGGGAGCTGATTTTT. It encodes CSASQGNTGELIF. The chain combines TRBV20-1 with TRBJ2-2; a possible D gene is TRBD1 (6 bases). Germline CDR1 DFQATT, CDR2 SNEGSKA (reference sequence). CDR3 length equals 13 residues.

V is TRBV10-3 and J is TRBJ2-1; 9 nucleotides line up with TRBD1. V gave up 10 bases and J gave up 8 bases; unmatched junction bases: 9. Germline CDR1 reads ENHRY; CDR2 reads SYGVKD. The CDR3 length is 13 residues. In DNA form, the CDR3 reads TGTGCCACGCGACAGGGGGAGGGACATGAGCAGTTCTTC. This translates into CATRQGEGHEQFF.

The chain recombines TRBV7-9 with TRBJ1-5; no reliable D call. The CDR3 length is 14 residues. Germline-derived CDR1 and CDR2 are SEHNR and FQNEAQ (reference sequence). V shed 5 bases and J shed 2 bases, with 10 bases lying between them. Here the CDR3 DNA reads TGTGCCAGCAGCGCCGGGTGGGGCAATCAGCCCCAGCATTTT. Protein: CASSAGWGNQPQHF.

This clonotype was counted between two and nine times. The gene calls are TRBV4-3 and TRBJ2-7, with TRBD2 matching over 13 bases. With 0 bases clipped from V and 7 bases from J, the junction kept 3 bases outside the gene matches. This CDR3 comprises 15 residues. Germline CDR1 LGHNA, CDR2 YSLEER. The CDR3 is CASSQDGTSGVEQYF. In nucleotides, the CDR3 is TGCGCCAGCAGCCAAGACGGGACTAGCGGGGTGGAGCAGTACTTC.

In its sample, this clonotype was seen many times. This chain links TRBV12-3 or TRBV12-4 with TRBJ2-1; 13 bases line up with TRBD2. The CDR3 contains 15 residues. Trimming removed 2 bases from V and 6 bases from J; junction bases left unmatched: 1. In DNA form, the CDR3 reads TGTGCCAGCAGTTTAACTAGCGGGAGGGTCAATGAGCAGTTCTTC. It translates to CASSLTSGRVNEQFF.

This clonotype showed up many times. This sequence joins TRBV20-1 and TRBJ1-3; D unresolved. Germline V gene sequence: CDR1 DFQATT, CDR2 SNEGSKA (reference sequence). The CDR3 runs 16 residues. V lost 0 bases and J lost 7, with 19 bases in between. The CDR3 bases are TGCAGTGCTAGAGATTCCGGTCCTAGCCGCGGGAACACCATATATTTT. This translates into CSARDSGPSRGNTIYF.

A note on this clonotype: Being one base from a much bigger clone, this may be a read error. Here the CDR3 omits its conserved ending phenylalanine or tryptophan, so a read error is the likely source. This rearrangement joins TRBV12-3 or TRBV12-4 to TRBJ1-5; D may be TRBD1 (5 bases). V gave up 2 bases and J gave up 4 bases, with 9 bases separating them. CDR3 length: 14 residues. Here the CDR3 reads CASSLSGRNQPQHL. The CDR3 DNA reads TGTGCCAGCAGTTTATCGGGACGGAATCAGCCCCAGCATTTA.

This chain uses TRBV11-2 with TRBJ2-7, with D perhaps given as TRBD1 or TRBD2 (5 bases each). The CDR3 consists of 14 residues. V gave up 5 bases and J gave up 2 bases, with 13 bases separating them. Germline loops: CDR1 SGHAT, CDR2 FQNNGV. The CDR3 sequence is CASSPDPGPYEQYF. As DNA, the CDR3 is TGTGCCAGCAGCCCTGATCCGGGGCCCTACGAGCAGTACTTC.

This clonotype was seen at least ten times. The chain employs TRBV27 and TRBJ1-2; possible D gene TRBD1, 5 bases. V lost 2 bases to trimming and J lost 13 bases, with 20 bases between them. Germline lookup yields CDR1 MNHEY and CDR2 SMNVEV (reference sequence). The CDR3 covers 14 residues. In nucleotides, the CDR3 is TGTGCCAGCAGTTTAAATAAGGCAGGGCCCCACTGCACCTTC. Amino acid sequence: CASSLNKAGPHCTF.

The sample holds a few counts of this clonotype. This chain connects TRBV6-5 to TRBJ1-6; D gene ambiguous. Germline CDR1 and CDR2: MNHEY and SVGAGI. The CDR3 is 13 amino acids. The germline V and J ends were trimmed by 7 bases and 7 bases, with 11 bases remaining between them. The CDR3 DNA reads TGTGCCAGCAAGACGGGAGGCAATTCACCCCTCCACTTT. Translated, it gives CASKTGGNSPLHF.

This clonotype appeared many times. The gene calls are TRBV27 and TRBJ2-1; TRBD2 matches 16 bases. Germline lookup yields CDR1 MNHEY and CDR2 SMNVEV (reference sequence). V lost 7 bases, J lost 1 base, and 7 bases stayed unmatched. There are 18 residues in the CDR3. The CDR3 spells CASIPGTSGRGSYNEQFF. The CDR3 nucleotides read TGTGCCAGCATCCCCGGGACTAGCGGGAGGGGGTCCTACAATGAGCAGTTCTTC.

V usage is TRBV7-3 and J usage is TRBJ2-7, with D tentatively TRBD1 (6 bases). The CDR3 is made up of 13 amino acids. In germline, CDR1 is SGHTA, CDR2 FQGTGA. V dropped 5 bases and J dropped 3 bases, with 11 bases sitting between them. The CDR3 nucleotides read TGTGCCAGCAGCGCCCAACAGGGCTACGAGCAGTACTTC. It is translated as CASSAQQGYEQYF.

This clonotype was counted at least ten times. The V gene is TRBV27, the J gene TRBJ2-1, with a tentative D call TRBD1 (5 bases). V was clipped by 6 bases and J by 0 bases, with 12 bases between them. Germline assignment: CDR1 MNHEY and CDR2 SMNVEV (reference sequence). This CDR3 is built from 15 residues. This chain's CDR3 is CASSADRASYNEQFF. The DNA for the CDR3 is TGTGCCAGCAGCGCTGACAGAGCCTCCTACAATGAGCAGTTCTTC.

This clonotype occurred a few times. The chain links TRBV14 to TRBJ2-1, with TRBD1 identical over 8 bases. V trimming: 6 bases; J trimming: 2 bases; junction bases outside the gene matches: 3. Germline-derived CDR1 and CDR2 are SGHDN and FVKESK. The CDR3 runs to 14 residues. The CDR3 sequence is CASRDRDPYNEQFF. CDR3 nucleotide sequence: TGTGCCAGCAGGGACAGGGATCCCTACAATGAGCAGTTCTTC.

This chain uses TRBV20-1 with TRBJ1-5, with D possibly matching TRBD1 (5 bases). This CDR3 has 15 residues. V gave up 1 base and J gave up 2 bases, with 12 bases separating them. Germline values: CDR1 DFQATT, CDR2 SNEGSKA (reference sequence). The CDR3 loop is CSARAQGWGNQPQHF. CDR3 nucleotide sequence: TGCAGTGCTAGAGCTCAGGGTTGGGGCAATCAGCCCCAGCATTTT.

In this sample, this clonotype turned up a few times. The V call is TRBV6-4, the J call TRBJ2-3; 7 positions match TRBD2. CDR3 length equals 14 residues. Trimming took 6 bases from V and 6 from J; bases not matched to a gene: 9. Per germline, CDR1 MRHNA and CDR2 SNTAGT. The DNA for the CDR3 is TGTGCCAGCAGCCCCGGACTAGGAGGCGATACGCAGTATTTT. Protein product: CASSPGLGGDTQYF.

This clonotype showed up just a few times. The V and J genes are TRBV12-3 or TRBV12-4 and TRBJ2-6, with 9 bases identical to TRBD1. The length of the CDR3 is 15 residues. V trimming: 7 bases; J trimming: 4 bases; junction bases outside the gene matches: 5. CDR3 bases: TGTGCCAGCACCGGGACAGGGTACGGGGCCAACGTCCTGACTTTC. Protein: CASTGTGYGANVLTF.

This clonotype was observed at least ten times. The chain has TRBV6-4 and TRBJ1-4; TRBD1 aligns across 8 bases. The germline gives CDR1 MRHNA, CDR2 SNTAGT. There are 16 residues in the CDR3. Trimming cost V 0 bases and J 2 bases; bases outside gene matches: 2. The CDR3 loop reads CASSDSRQGTNEKLFF. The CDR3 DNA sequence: TGTGCCAGCAGTGACTCGAGACAGGGGACTAATGAAAAACTGTTTTTT.

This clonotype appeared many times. In nucleotides, the CDR3 is TGTGCCAGCAGTTTGTTGCTGGGTGAGCAGTACTTC. This gives the protein CASSLLLGEQYF. The rearrangement links TRBV28 to TRBJ2-7; D is uncertain. The V gene's germline CDR1 is MDHEN and CDR2 SYDVKM. V was clipped by 3 bases and J by 7 bases, with 10 bases between them. CDR3 length: 12 residues.

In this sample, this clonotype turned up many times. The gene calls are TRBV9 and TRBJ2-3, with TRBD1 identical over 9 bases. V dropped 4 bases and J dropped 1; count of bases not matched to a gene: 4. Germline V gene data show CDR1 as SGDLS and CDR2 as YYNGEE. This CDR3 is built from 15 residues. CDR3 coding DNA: TGTGCCAGCAGCCCCTGGGACAGGGGCACAGATACGCAGTATTTT. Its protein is CASSPWDRGTDTQYF.

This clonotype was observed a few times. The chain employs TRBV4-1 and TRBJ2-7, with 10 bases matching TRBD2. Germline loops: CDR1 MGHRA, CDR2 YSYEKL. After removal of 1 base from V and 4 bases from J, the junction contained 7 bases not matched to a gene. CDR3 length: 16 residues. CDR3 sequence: CASSQGSSGRNYEQYF. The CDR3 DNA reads TGCGCCAGCAGCCAAGGGTCTAGCGGGAGAAATTACGAGCAGTACTTC.

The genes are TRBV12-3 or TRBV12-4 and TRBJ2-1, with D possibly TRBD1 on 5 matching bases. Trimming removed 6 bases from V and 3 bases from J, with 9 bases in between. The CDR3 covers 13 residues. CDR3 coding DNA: TGTGCCAGCAGCCCAGGGATCTACAATGAGCAGTTCTTC. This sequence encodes CASSPGIYNEQFF.

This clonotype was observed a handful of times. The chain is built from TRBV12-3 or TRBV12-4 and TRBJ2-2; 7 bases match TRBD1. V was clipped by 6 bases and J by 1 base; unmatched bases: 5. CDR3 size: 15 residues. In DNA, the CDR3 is TGTGCCAGCAGCCGCAGGACAGGGAACACCGGGGAGCTGTTTTTT. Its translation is CASSRRTGNTGELFF.

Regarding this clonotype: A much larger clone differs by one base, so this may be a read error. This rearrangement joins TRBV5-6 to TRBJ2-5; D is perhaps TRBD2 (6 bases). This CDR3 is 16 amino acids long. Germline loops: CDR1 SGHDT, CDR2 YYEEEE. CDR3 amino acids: CAGSLVGAGYQETQYF. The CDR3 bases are TGTGCCGGCAGCTTGGTTGGGGCGGGGTACCAAGAGACCCAGTACTTC.

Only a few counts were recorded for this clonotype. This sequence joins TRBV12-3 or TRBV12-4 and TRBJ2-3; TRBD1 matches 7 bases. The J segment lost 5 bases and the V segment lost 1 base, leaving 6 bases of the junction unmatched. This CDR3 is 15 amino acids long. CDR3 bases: TGTGCCAGCAGTTTAGGGGACAGCTACAGAGATACGCAGTATTTT. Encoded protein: CASSLGDSYRDTQYF.

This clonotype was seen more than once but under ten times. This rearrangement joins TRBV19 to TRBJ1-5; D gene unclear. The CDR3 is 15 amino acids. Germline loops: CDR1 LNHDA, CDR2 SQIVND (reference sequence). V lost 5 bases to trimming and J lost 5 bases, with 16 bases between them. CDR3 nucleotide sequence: TGTGCCAGTAGTCCCTCGCCCGTCTCTCATCAGCCCCAGCATTTT. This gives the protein CASSPSPVSHQPQHF.

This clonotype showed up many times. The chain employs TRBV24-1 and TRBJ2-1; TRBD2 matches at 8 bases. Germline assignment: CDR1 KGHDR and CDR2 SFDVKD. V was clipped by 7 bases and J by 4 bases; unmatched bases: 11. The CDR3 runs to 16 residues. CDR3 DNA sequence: TGTGCCACCAGCGACGGGGGGGGCAAGAGATACAATGAGCAGTTCTTC. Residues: CATSDGGGKRYNEQFF.

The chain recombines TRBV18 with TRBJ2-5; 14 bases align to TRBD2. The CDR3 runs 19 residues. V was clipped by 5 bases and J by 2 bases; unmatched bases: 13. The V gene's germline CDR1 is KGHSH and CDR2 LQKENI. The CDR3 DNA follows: TGTGCCAGCTCAAAGGAGACTAGCGGGGGGGCTAACCGTCAAGAGACCCAGTACTTC. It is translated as CASSKETSGGANRQETQYF. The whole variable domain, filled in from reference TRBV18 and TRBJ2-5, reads NAGVMQNPRHLVRRRGQEARLRCSPMKGHSHVYWYRQLPEEGLKFMVYLQKENIIDESGMPKERFSAEFPKEGPSILRIQQVVRGDSAAYFCASSKETSGGANRQETQYFGPGTRLLVL.

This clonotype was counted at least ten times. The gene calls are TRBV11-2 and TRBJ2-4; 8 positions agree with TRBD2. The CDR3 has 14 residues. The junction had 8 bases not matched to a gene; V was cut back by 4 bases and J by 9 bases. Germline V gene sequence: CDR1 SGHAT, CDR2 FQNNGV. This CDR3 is CASSSPGRGGIQYF. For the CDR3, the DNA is TGTGCCAGCAGCTCCCCCGGGAGGGGGGGCATTCAGTACTTC.

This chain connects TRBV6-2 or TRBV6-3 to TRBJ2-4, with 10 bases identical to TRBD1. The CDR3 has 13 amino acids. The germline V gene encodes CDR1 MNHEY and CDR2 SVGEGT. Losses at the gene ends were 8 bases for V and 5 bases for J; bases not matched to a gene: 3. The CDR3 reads CASDRGQENIQYF. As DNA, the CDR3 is TGTGCCAGCGACAGGGGGCAGGAAAACATTCAGTACTTC.

Here the CDR3 reads CASQGRTNTEAFF. Written as DNA, the CDR3 is TGTGCCAGCCAGGGACGGACGAACACTGAAGCTTTCTTT. The chain has TRBV18 and TRBJ1-1; a possible D gene is TRBD1 (5 bases). The CDR3 extends over 13 amino acids. V lost 8 bases to trimming and J lost 1 base, with 11 bases between them. The V gene's germline CDR1 is KGHSH and CDR2 LQKENI.